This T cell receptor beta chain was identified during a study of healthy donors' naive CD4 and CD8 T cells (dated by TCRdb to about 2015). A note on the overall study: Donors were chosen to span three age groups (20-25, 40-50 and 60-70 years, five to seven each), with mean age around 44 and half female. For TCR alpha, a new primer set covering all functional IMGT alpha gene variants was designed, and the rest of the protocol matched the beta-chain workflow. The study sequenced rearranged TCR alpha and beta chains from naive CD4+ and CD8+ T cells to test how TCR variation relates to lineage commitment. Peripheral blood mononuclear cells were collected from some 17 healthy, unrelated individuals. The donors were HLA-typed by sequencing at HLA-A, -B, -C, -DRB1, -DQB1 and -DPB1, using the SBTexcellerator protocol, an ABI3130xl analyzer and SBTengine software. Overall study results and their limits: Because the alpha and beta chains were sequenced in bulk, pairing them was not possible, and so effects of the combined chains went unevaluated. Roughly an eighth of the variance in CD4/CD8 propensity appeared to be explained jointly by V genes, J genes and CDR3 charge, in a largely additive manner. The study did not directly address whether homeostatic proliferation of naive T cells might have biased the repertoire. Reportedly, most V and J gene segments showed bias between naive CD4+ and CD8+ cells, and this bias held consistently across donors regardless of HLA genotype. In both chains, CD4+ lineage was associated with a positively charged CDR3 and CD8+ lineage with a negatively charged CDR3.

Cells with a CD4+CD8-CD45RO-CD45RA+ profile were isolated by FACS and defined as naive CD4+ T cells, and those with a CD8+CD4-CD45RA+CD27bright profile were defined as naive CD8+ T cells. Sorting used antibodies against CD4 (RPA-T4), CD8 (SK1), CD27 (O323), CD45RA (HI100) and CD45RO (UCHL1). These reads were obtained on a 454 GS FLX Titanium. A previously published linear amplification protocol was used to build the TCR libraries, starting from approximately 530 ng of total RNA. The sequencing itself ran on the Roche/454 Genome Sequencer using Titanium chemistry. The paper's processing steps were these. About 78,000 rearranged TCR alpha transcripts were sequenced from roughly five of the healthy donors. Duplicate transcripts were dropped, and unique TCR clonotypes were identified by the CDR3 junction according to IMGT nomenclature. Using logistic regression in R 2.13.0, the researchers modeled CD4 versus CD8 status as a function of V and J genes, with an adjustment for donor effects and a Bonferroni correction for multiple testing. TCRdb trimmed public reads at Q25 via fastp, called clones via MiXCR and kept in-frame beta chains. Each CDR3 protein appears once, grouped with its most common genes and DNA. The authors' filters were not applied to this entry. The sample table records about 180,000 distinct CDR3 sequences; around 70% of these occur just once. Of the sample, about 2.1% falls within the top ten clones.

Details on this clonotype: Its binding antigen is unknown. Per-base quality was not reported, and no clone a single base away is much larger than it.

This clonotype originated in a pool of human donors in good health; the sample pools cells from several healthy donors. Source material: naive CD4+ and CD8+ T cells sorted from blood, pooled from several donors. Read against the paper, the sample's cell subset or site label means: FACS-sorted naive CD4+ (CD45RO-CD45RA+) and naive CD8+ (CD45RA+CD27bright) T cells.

The nucleotides read TGCAGCGTTGAAGATCTTCAGGGCAGGGTGTACAATGAGCAGTTCTTC. This sequence encodes CSVEDLQGRVYNEQFF. The V and J genes are TRBV29-1 and TRBJ2-1; the D gene is perhaps TRBD1, from 5 matching bases. The CDR3 contains 16 residues, cysteine and phenylalanine counted. The only DNA kept is the CDR3, 48 bases in frame from the first base. As encoded in the germline V gene, CDR1 is SQVTM while CDR2 is ANQGSEA. V lost 0 bases and J lost 4 bases; the stretch between them is 16 bases long.